The 26 T cell receptor beta chains in this list originate from one sample, sequenced in a study of T cells in narcolepsy. The protocol was immunoSEQ multiplex PCR, while the TCRdb copy is restricted to in-frame clones and leaves out a portion. The sample yields about 30,000 clones, 82% seen once. Sequenced material: CD45RA- memory CD4+ T cells from PBMCs. Receptor source: a human donor with narcolepsy.

The rearrangement joins TRBV7-9 to TRBJ1-4; D gene ambiguous. Trimming removed 4 bases at V and 0 bases at J, with 6 bases between. Germline-derived CDR1 and CDR2 are SEHNR and FQNEAQ (reference sequence). The CDR3 runs to 14 residues. CDR3 sequence (DNA): TGTGCCAGCAGCTCGGCGGCAACTAATGAAAAACTGTTTTTT. Translated, it gives CASSSAATNEKLFF.

This chain uses TRBV2 with TRBJ2-2; 9 bases fit TRBD2. The CDR3 runs to 17 residues. V was clipped by 7 bases and J by 2 bases; unmatched bases: 11. Germline V lookup: CDR1 SNHLY, CDR2 FYNNEI. DNA of the CDR3: TGTGCCAGCAAGGTTGGTCGGGGACTAGCAAACACCGGGGAGCTGTTTTTT. Protein sequence: CASKVGRGLANTGELFF.

The chain carries TRBV6-5 and TRBJ1-2; a weak D match, TRBD1 (5 bases). Trimming took off 7 bases at V and 4 bases at J, with 16 bases between the two ends. Germline CDR1 is MNHEY and CDR2 is SVGAGI. This CDR3 has 14 amino acids. CDR3 residues: CASTPGFGGYGYTF. The DNA of the CDR3 is TGTGCCAGCACCCCAGGGTTCGGGGGCTATGGCTACACCTTC.

The chain has TRBV4-1 and TRBJ1-1, with 10 bases fitting TRBD1. Germline lookup yields CDR1 MGHRA and CDR2 YSYEKL. The CDR3 consists of 15 residues. Trimming cost V 4 bases and J 5 bases; bases outside gene matches: 7. The CDR3 protein is CASSRGQGFNTEAFF. In DNA, the CDR3 is TGCGCCAGCAGCCGGGGACAGGGGTTCAATACTGAAGCTTTCTTT.

The chain links TRBV7-3 to TRBJ2-3, with D possibly being TRBD2 (6 bases). The CDR3 has 15 amino acids. Germline V gene lookup returns CDR1 SGHTA and CDR2 FQGTGA. V gave up 5 bases and J gave up 2 bases, with 14 bases separating them. CDR3 protein: CASSMASELTDTQYF. The CDR3 DNA follows: TGTGCCAGCAGCATGGCTAGCGAACTCACAGATACGCAGTATTTT.

The chain employs TRBV6-1 and TRBJ1-2, with 10 bases matching TRBD1. This CDR3 has 14 amino acids. Germline V lookup: CDR1 MNHNS, CDR2 SASEGT. V was clipped by 3 bases and J by 9 bases; unmatched bases: 7. CDR3 DNA: TGTGCCAGCAGTGAGACAGGGGGCGCCTGGAGCTACACCTTC. It is translated as CASSETGGAWSYTF.

There are a few counts of this clone. This rearrangement joins TRBV15 to TRBJ1-2, with a weak D call TRBD1 (5 bases). CDR1 is LNHNV and CDR2 is YYDKDF in the germline V gene (reference sequence). The germline V and J ends were trimmed by 0 bases and 7 bases, with 15 bases remaining between them. This CDR3 has 15 residues. CDR3 nucleotides: TGTGCCACCAGCAGAGAAGGGCCCTCGGGGCCTGGCTACACCTTC. Protein: CATSREGPSGPGYTF.

The chain carries TRBV5-6 and TRBJ2-3; 16 nucleotides agree with TRBD2. V lost 4 bases, J lost 8 bases, and 13 bases stayed unmatched. Germline CDR1 reads SGHDT; CDR2 reads YYEEEE. This CDR3 comprises 18 residues. The CDR3 sequence is CASSQLGLAGGPAGTQYF. The DNA for the CDR3 is TGTGCCAGCAGCCAATTGGGACTAGCGGGAGGGCCGGCAGGTACGCAGTATTTT.

The V gene is TRBV15, the J gene TRBJ2-5, with 7 positions matching TRBD2. The trim removed 4 bases at V and 2 bases at J, leaving 10 bases unmatched. The CDR3 is 16 residues long. Germline loops: CDR1 LNHNV, CDR2 YYDKDF (reference sequence). CDR3 residues: CATSKTRAGGQETQYF. DNA of the CDR3: TGTGCCACCAGCAAGACCCGCGCCGGGGGGCAAGAGACCCAGTACTTC.

The rearrangement links TRBV5-4 to TRBJ1-2, with D perhaps TRBD1 (6 bases). The V end lost 4 bases, the J end lost 4 bases, and 20 bases lay between the germline ends. CDR1 is SGHNT, CDR2 YYREEE, per germline (reference sequence). The CDR3 totals 16 residues. CDR3 in DNA: TGTGCCAGCAGCCTACCTACGACAGGAATCTCCTATGGCTACACCTTC. This sequence encodes CASSLPTTGISYGYTF.

The chain has TRBV5-1 and TRBJ2-7, with TRBD1 matching 12 bases. This CDR3 contains 17 residues. Germline CDR1 and CDR2: SGHRS and YFSETQ. V was pared by 5 bases and J by 6 bases, with 15 bases of the junction left unmatched. The CDR3 loop reads CASSREGRGTGGREQYF. The CDR3 nucleotides are TGCGCCAGCAGTCGTGAGGGTCGAGGGACAGGGGGCCGCGAGCAGTACTTC.

The chain is built from TRBV11-3 and TRBJ2-1, with D possibly TRBD1 on 6 matching bases. There are 15 residues in the CDR3. V shed 2 bases and J shed 7 bases, with 15 bases lying between them. Looked up from germline, CDR1 is SGHNT and CDR2 is YENEEA. CDR3 sequence: CASSLMAGESNEQFF. CDR3 DNA: TGTGCCAGCAGCTTAATGGCAGGGGAGAGTAATGAGCAGTTCTTC.

The chain uses TRBV7-2 and TRBJ2-5, with 8 bases aligning to TRBD1. CDR1 is SGHTA and CDR2 is FQGNSA in the germline V gene. The trim removed 2 bases at V and 11 bases at J, leaving 16 bases unmatched. The CDR3 is 16 residues long. CDR3 sequence: CASSLRDGQGPREQYF. CDR3 in DNA: TGTGCCAGCAGCTTAAGGGACGGACAGGGTCCTCGAGAGCAGTACTTC.

This clone was seen a single time. The chain carries TRBV28 and TRBJ2-7, with a possible D match to TRBD2 (5 bases). This CDR3 spans 13 amino acids. V was trimmed by 8 bases and J by 3 bases, leaving 14 bases between them. CDR1 is MDHEN, CDR2 SYDVKM, per germline. The CDR3, as DNA: TGTGCCAGCGAGGGAGAGAACAACTACGAGCAGTACTTC. Amino acid sequence: CASEGENNYEQYF.

This clone was counted a few times. The rearrangement joins TRBV2 to TRBJ2-6; D not resolved. Trimming left V 9 bases short and J 4 bases short, with 13 bases between. The CDR3 extends over 14 amino acids. Germline lookup yields CDR1 SNHLY and CDR2 FYNNEI. The CDR3 DNA is TGTGCCAGTCATCCCGTCGGCGGGGCCAACGTCCTGACTTTC. It translates to CASHPVGGANVLTF.

This clone came up a few times. The V call is TRBV11-2, the J call TRBJ2-5; possibly TRBD1 for D (5 bases). This CDR3 is built from 15 residues. Trimming cost V 3 bases and J 1 base, with 12 bases left between them. Germline CDR1 reads SGHAT; CDR2 reads FQNNGV. Here the CDR3 DNA reads TGTGCCAGCAGCTTGGGGCCGCTATTCCAAGAGACCCAGTACTTC. This codes for CASSLGPLFQETQYF.

This rearrangement joins TRBV4-2 to TRBJ1-3; D is uncertain. V was pared by 0 bases and J by 2 bases, with 8 bases between. CDR1 and CDR2 (germline): LGHNA, YNFKEQ. The CDR3 spans 15 residues. The CDR3 here is CASSQDRNTGNTIYF. The DNA of the CDR3 is TGTGCCAGCAGCCAAGATCGGAACACTGGAAACACCATATATTTT.

The chain links TRBV6-5 to TRBJ2-3; D is possibly TRBD1 (5 bases). From germline, CDR1 is MNHEY and CDR2 SVGAGI. V lost 6 bases, J lost 1 base, and 14 bases lay in between. The length of the CDR3 is 15 residues. CDR3 sequence reads: CASRDRTPGTDTQYF. As DNA, the CDR3 is TGTGCCAGCAGAGATCGGACACCGGGCACAGATACGCAGTATTTT.

This chain connects TRBV18 to TRBJ1-1; D is uncertain. Germline-derived CDR1 and CDR2 are KGHSH and LQKENI. Trimming took off 3 bases at V and 1 base at J, with 12 bases between the two ends. CDR3 length equals 15 residues. The CDR3: CASSPLGMKNTEAFF. Written as DNA, the CDR3 is TGTGCCAGCTCACCCCTAGGAATGAAGAACACTGAAGCTTTCTTT.

The chain employs TRBV15 and TRBJ1-2; D perhaps matches TRBD1 (5 bases). Germline CDR1 and CDR2: LNHNV and YYDKDF (reference sequence). The CDR3 extends over 16 amino acids. V was clipped by 3 bases and J by 6 bases, with 20 bases between them. The CDR3 reads CATSRGGIGERNGYTF. For the CDR3, the DNA is TGTGCCACCAGCAGGGGGGGGATTGGGGAGCGGAATGGCTACACCTTC.

The chain links TRBV19 to TRBJ2-5; the D is unclear. The DNA end lines up better with TRBJ2-7; the J call may be wrong. The CDR3 length is 12 residues. In germline, CDR1 is LNHDA, CDR2 SQIVND (reference sequence). For the CDR3, the DNA is TGTGCCAGTAGTATTAATATGAACGAGCAGTACTTC. Residues: CASSINMNEQYF.

CDR3 sequence reads: CASRNGPEAKNIQYF. In nucleotides, the CDR3 is TGCGCCAGCAGAAACGGGCCCGAGGCCAAAAACATTCAGTACTTC. The rearrangement joins TRBV5-1 to TRBJ2-4; D is ambiguous. CDR3 length equals 15 residues. V was shortened by 5 bases and J by 1 base, with 13 bases between the two germline ends. Germline CDR1 reads SGHRS; CDR2 reads YFSETQ. Full variable domain (rest looked up from reference TRBV5-1 and TRBJ2-4): KAGVTQTPRYLIKTRGQQVTLSCSPISGHRSVSWYQQTPGQGLQFLFEYFSETQRNKGNFPGRFSGRQFSNSRSEMNVSTLELGDSALYLCASRNGPEAKNIQYFGAGTRLSVL.

A note on this clone: Additional DNA sequences in this sample encode the identical CDR3. The chain joins TRBV28 to TRBJ1-6, with a weak D call TRBD1 (5 bases). V was clipped by 8 bases and J by 1 base, with 6 bases between them. There are 13 residues in the CDR3. In germline, CDR1 is MDHEN, CDR2 SYDVKM. In DNA form, the CDR3 reads TGTGCCAGCGGGGGGTCCTATAATTCACCCCTCCACTTT. Its protein product is CASGGSYNSPLHF.

V is TRBV7-8 and J is TRBJ1-5; D is unclear. Per the germline V gene, CDR1 is SGHVS and CDR2 is FQNEAQ. This CDR3 is built from 14 residues. The V gene lost 2 bases and the J gene lost 4 bases, with 9 bases spanning the gap. CDR3 in amino acids: CASSLTQSNQPQHF. The CDR3, as DNA: TGTGCCAGCAGCTTAACACAGTCGAATCAGCCCCAGCATTTT.

The rearrangement joins TRBV28 to TRBJ2-5; 10 positions match TRBD2. The germline CDR1 and CDR2 sequences are MDHEN and SYDVKM. The CDR3 is 15 amino acids. The J segment lost 1 base and the V segment lost 5 bases, leaving 4 bases of the junction unmatched. DNA for the CDR3: TGTGCCAGCAGTAGTAGCGGGGGGCTCCAAGAGACCCAGTACTTC. Amino acids: CASSSSGGLQETQYF.

CDR3 DNA sequence: TGTGCCAGCTCACAAGACACTGAAGCTTTCTTT. Its protein product is CASSQDTEAFF. The chain links TRBV18 to TRBJ1-1; no clear D. CDR3 length: 11 amino acids. V dropped 4 bases and J dropped 3 bases, with 3 bases sitting between them. The germline V gene encodes CDR1 KGHSH and CDR2 LQKENI. Supplemented by reference TRBV18 and TRBJ1-1, the full variable domain reads NAGVMQNPRHLVRRRGQEARLRCSPMKGHSHVYWYRQLPEEGLKFMVYLQKENIIDESGMPKERFSAEFPKEGPSILRIQQVVRGDSAAYFCASSQDTEAFFGQGTRLTVV.